This T cell receptor (beta chain) is drawn from a study of blood T cell repertoires in COVID-19 (dated by TCRdb to the early 2020s). Study-wide context: Samples from collaborators originated in the United States, Italy and Spain and spanned both the acute and convalescent phases of COVID-19. The samples were drawn from the first 160 participants of the ongoing ImmuneRACE study and from 950 to 1,500 subjects provided by 6 global collaborators. The repertoires were made available in a free public database intended to serve as a resource for research on the immune response to SARS-CoV-2. Where available, HLA class I and class II types were obtained from metadata supplied by the sample provider rather than from assay-based typing. A de-identified subject ID, COVID-19 status, age in years and sex were almost always included in the sample metadata. The prospective study material was composed of cDNA or gDNA derived from T cells, B-cell-depleted T cells, or PBMCs. The dataset comprised deeply sampled blood TCRbeta repertoires from subjects exposed to, actively infected with, or recovered from COVID-19. What the research found in general, with its limitations: How much clinical and demographic metadata was included differed by source and by participant, and the metadata was provided uncurated.

Worth noting for this clone: Its specific antigen is unknown. The input lacks base qualities; no much larger clone sits a single base away.

TCRbeta CDR3 regions were amplified from genomic DNA by means of the immunoSEQ Assay, a bias-controlled multiplex PCR. The published analysis was carried out like this. Within the assay, amplification of reference gene primers was used to estimate how many nucleated cells each sample contained. To quantify the absolute abundance of each unique TCRbeta CDR3 rearrangement, sequence reads were collapsed and filtered. For each sample, productive Simpson clonality was calculated as the square root of Simpson's diversity index over productive rearrangements. TCRdb provides this immuneACCESS table in a form limited to in-frame rearrangements. Some clones are lacking; in checked studies, under half of them reflect an unresolved V gene, and why the rest are absent is not known. V and J calls and clone size are as listed in that table; D and trimming were resolved from the DNA. A total of some 380,000 clones appear in this sample, roughly 86% of them only once. The top ten clones comprise more than 0.85% of the sample.

Collaborating institutions collected whole blood in K2EDTA tubes following their own protocols. Collaborator samples were shipped for TCRbeta analysis as frozen whole blood, isolated PBMCs, or DNA extracted from either sample type. The sequenced material came from peripheral blood. This TCR derives from a human donor with acute or convalescent COVID-19. The donor label of this sample is uncertain.

The DNA sequence is TGTGCCAGCAGCCCCTGGGGACTAGCGGTCTCCTACAATGAGCAGTTCTTC. Its protein product is CASSPWGLAVSYNEQFF. Recombination joined TRBV5-4 with TRBJ2-1, with 11 bases aligning to TRBD2. Trimming accounts for 4 bases at V and 0 bases at J, while the number of junction bases matched to no gene is 6. The CDR3 numbers 17 residues from cysteine through phenylalanine. Just CDR3 DNA is preserved here, 51 bases in frame from base 1. CDR1 and CDR2 were assigned from the germline V gene (reference sequence) as SGHNT and YYREEE.